The rows below give T cell receptor beta chains drawn from one sample of a study of monozygotic twins with inflammatory bowel disease. From the 5' RACE reads, TCRdb lists one entry per CDR3 protein and no DNA. This sample lists 350,000 to 550,000 distinct CDR3 sequences; its ten largest clones have roughly 2.2%. Material: blood. The receptors were sampled from a human donor with ulcerative colitis or Crohn's disease, or a healthy co-twin of an affected twin (not recorded which). CDR3s include the opening cysteine and the closing phenylalanine or tryptophan.

v_gene: TRBV4-2; j_gene: TRBJ2-3; CDR3aa: CASSQERLATDTQYF
v_gene: TRBV5-8; j_gene: TRBJ1-2; CDR3aa: CASSFGREYGYTF
v_gene: TRBV5-1; j_gene: TRBJ1-3; CDR3aa: CASMDASSGNTIYF
v_gene: TRBV7-8; j_gene: TRBJ2-1; CDR3aa: CASSSGGMEEQFF
v_gene: TRBV4-1; j_gene: TRBJ2-7; CDR3aa: CASSQVLGGPYEQYF
v_gene: TRBV9; j_gene: TRBJ2-3; CDR3aa: CASSGSGGSTDTQYF
v_gene: TRBV5-1; j_gene: TRBJ1-2; CDR3aa: CASSFGGDYGYTF
v_gene: TRBV7-2; j_gene: TRBJ1-1; CDR3aa: CASSRNSGGVTEAFF
v_gene: TRBV5-1; j_gene: TRBJ1-5; CDR3aa: CASSLDGGTQPQHF
v_gene: TRBV20-1; j_gene: TRBJ1-5; CDR3aa: CSASMTRTDQPQHF
v_gene: TRBV20-1; j_gene: TRBJ2-3; CDR3aa: CSATVNTDTQYF
v_gene: TRBV7-9; j_gene: TRBJ1-2; CDR3aa: CASSPVAVRGNYGYTF
v_gene: TRBV7-9; j_gene: TRBJ2-3; CDR3aa: CASSEDRGGSTDTQYF
v_gene: TRBV11-2; j_gene: TRBJ2-3; CDR3aa: CASSLGLAGPPSTDTQYF
v_gene: TRBV4-2; j_gene: TRBJ1-4; CDR3aa: CASSQELRSNEKLFF
v_gene: TRBV7-2; j_gene: TRBJ2-7; CDR3aa: CASSYTGTSGNSEQYF
v_gene: TRBV2; j_gene: TRBJ2-7; CDR3aa: CASTRASYEQYF
v_gene: TRBV12-3/TRBV12-4; j_gene: TRBJ1-5; CDR3aa: CASSITRGPNQPQHF
v_gene: TRBV9; j_gene: TRBJ2-2; CDR3aa: CASTETSNTGELFF
v_gene: TRBV5-5; j_gene: TRBJ1-5; CDR3aa: CASSWPRGSNQPQHF
v_gene: TRBV9; j_gene: TRBJ1-1; CDR3aa: CASSNDRATEAFF
v_gene: TRBV6-2/TRBV6-3; j_gene: TRBJ2-1; CDR3aa: CASKPTGAPFYNEQFF
v_gene: TRBV7-3; j_gene: TRBJ2-2; CDR3aa: CASSPTGGSGELFF
v_gene: TRBV7-2; j_gene: TRBJ1-1; CDR3aa: CASSGLPPNTEAFF
v_gene: TRBV7-9; j_gene: TRBJ2-1; CDR3aa: CASSSTSGGLYNEQFF
v_gene: TRBV30; j_gene: TRBJ2-6; CDR3aa: CAWSKQGAGANVLTF
v_gene: TRBV20-1; j_gene: TRBJ1-1; CDR3aa: CSAAQGPEEAFF
v_gene: TRBV19; j_gene: TRBJ1-5; CDR3aa: CASSIVDRRQPQHF
v_gene: TRBV12-3/TRBV12-4; j_gene: TRBJ1-2; CDR3aa: CASSFAGGNYGYTF
v_gene: TRBV27; j_gene: TRBJ1-2; CDR3aa: CASSLSSLSLGANYGYTF
v_gene: TRBV9; j_gene: TRBJ2-3; CDR3aa: CASSVARDTDTQYF
v_gene: TRBV20-1; j_gene: TRBJ2-1; CDR3aa: CSANERGFYNEQFF
v_gene: TRBV28; j_gene: TRBJ1-3; CDR3aa: CASSPPHGTGNTIYF